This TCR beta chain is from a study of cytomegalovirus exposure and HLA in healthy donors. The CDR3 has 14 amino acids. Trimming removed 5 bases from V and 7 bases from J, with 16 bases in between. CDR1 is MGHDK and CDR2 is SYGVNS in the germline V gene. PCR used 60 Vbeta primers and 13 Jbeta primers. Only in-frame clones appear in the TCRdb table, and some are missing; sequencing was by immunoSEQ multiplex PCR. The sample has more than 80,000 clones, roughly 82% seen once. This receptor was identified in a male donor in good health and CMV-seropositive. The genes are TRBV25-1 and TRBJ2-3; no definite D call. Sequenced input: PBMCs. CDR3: CASSSPVSIYTQYF. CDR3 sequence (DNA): TGTGCCAGCAGTTCCCCCGTCTCTATTTATACGCAGTATTTT.